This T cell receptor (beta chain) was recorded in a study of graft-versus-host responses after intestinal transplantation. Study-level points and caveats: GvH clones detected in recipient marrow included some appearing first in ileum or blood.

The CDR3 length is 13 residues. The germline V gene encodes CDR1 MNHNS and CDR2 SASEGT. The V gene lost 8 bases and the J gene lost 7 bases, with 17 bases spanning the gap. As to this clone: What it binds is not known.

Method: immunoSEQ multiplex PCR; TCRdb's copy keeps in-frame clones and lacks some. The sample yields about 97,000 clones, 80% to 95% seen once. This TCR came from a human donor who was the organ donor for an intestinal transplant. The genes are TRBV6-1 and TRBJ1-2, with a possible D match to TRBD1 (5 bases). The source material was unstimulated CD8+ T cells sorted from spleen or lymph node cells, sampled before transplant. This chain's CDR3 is CASSWAEGFGYTF. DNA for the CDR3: TGTGCCAGCTCATGGGCGGAGGGGTTTGGCTACACCTTC.